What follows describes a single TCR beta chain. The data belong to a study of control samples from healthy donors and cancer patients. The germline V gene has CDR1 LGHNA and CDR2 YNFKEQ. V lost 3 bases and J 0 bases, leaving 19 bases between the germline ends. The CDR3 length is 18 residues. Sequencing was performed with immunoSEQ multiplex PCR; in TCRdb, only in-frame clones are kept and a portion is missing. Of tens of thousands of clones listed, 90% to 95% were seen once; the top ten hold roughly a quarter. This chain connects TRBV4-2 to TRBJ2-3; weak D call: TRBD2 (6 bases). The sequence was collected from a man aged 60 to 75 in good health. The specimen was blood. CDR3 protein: CASSQLGRTQISTDTQYF. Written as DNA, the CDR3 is TGTGCCAGCAGCCAGCTGGGGAGGACACAGATTAGCACAGATACGCAGTATTTT.